This TCR beta chain comes out of a study of T-cell memory formation after mild COVID-19. This clonotype was observed many times. The antigen is not known. MiXCR was run by TCRdb on the 5' RACE reads, yielding one entry per CDR3 protein. Of 150,000 to 200,000 distinct CDR3 sequences in the sample, under 20% were seen once. Study-wide points: Chiefly within CM and EM were the contracting CD4+ clones; CD8+ ones were within EMRA.

The CDR3 is 15 amino acids. The trim removed 2 bases at V and 6 bases at J, leaving 8 bases unmatched. The germline CDR1 and CDR2 sequences are SGHRS and YFSETQ. Sequenced input: PBMCs or a T cell subset sorted from them (not recorded which). The TCR sequence derives from an adult woman who had mild COVID-19 (a few samples of this study predate the infection). Cell type and time point are not known. The chain has TRBV5-1 and TRBJ2-7, with 10 bases fitting TRBD2. The chain's CDR3 is CASSFVGTSDFEQYF. In nucleotides, the CDR3 is TGCGCCAGCAGCTTTGTTGGGACTAGCGATTTCGAGCAGTACTTC.